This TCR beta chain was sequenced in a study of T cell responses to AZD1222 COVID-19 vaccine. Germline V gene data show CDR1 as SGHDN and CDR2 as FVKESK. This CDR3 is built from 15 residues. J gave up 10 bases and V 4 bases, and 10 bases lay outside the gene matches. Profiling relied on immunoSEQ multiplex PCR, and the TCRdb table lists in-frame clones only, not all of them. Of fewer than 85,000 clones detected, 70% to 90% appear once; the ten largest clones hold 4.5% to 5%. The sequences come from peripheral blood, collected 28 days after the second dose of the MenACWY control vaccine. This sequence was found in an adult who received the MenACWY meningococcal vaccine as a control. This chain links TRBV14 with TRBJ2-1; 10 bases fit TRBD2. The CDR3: CASSPNPGLAVEQFF. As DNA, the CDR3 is TGTGCCAGCAGCCCCAACCCTGGACTAGCGGTAGAGCAGTTCTTC. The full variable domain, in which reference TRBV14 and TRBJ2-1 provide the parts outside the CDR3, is EAGVTQFPSHSVIEKGQTVTLRCDPISGHDNLYWYRRVMGKEIKFLLHFVKESKQDESGMPNNRFLAERTGGTYSTLKVQPAELEDSGVYFCASSPNPGLAVEQFFGPGTRLTVL.